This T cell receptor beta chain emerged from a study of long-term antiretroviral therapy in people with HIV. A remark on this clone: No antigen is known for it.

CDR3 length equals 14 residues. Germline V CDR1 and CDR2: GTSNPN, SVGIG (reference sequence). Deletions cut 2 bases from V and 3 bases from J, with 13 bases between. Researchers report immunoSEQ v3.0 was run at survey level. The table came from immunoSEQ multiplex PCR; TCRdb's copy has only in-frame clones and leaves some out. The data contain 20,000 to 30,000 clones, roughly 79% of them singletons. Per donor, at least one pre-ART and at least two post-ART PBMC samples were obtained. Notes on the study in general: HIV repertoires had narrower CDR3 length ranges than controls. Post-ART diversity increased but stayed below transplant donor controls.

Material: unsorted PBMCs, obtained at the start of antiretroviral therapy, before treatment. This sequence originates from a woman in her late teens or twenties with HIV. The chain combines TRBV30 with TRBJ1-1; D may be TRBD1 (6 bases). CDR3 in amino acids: CAWSWGQGDTEAFF. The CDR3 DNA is TGTGCCTGGAGTTGGGGGCAGGGAGACACTGAAGCTTTCTTT.